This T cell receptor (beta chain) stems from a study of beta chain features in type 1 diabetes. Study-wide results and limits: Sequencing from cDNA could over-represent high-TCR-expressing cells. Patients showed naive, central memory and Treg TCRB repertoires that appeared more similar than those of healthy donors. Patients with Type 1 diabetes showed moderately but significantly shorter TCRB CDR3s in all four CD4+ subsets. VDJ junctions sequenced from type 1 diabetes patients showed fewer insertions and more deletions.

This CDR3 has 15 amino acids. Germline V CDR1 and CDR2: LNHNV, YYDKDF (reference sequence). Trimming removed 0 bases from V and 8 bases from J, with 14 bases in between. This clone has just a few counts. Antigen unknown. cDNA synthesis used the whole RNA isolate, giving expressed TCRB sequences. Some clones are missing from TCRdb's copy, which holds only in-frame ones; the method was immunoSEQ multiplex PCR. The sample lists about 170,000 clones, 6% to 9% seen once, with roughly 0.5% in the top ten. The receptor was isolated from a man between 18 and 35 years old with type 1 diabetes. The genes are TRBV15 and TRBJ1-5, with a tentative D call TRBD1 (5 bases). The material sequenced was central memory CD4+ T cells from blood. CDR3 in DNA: TGTGCCACCAGCAGAGACCAGGGCCTTGGCGAGCCCCAGCATTTT. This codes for CATSRDQGLGEPQHF.